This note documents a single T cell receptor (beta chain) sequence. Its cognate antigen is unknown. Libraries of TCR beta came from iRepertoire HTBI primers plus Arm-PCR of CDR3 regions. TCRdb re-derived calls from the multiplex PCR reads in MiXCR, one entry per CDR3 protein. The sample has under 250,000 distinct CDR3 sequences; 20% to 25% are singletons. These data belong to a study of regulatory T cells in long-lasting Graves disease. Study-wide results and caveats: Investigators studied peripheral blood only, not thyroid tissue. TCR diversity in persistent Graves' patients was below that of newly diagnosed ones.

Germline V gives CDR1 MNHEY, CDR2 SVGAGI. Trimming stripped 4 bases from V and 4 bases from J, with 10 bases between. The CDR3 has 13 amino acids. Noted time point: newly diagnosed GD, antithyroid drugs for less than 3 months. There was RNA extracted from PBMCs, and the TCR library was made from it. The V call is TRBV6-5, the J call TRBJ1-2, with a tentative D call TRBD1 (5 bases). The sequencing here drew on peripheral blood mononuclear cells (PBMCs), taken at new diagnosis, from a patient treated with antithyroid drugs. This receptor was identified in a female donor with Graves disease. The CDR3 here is CASSSGGLYGYTF. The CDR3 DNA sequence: TGTGCCAGCAGTTCCGGGGGACTCTATGGCTACACCTTC.